This TCR beta chain comes out of a study of T cell changes during pregnancy in multiple sclerosis. Clones were read by immunoSEQ multiplex PCR, and TCRdb kept only the in-frame ones, dropping some. The table shows under 65,000 clones, with about nine tenths occurring only once. The specimen was peripheral blood, collected after pregnancy. The receptor comes from a female donor in good health, enrolled as a control in a pregnancy study.

CDR3 coding DNA: TGTGCCAGCAGCGTCGGACAGGTAGCTAACTATGGCTACACCTTC. It specifies CASSVGQVANYGYTF. The chain employs TRBV9 and TRBJ1-2; 7 bases align to TRBD1. The germline gives CDR1 SGDLS, CDR2 YYNGEE. Unmatched junction bases numbered 4, after V lost 2 bases and J lost 0 bases. The CDR3 loop spans 15 amino acids.